This record looks at one TCR beta chain sequence and its context. The data were obtained in a study of blood T cells in healthy people across ages. Study in general: Every two T cells gave about one barcoded beta molecule via template switching.

The length of the CDR3 is 15 residues. V was trimmed by 5 bases and J by 3 bases, leaving 16 bases between them. Per the germline V gene, CDR1 is SEHNR and CDR2 is FQNEAQ (reference sequence). Sample-barcoded 5' priming and a J-beta primer mix drove a second PCR of 7 to 11 cycles. TCRdb used MiXCR to reprocess the 5' RACE reads, holding one entry per CDR3 protein. This table has under 1,100,000 distinct CDR3 sequences, around 25% appearing once. The same data also went into a second study, on T cells of mothers and their children. That report notes: A few healthy Caucasian mothers served as donors, and their six children did as well. Sequencing got over 9.5 million TCR beta CDR3 reads from each mother and a few million from each child. Within related and unrelated pairs, thymic selection shapes TCR recombination output in a similar way.

The chain recombines TRBV7-9 with TRBJ1-2; D gene uncertain. This receptor was obtained from a girl aged 2 to 9 in good health. Material: blood. CDR3 nucleotides: TGTGCCAGCAGCCCGAACAACAACCTGGACTATGGCTACACCTTC. It codes for CASSPNNNLDYGYTF.